This T cell receptor (beta chain) was identified in a study of response to subunit inactivated influenza vaccine. Study-level points and caveats: Authors suggested each seasonal influenza vaccination recruits few new T cells.

This clonotype was observed at least ten times. Its specificity is unknown. MiXCR, run by TCRdb on the RT-PCR reads, gives a single entry per CDR3 protein. The sample carries roughly 290,000 distinct CDR3 sequences, 21% recorded once. This specimen was PBMCs from blood, taken less than 22 months after vaccination. The receptor was isolated from a man between 50 and 70 years old who received an inactivated influenza vaccine.

CDR3 residues: CASSLAWNEQFF. For the CDR3, the DNA is TGTGCCAGCAGCTTAGCTTGGAATGAGCAGTTCTTC. The chain joins TRBV7-9 to TRBJ2-1; D remains ambiguous. Per germline, CDR1 SEHNR and CDR2 FQNEAQ (reference sequence). This CDR3 is built from 12 residues. Trimming took off 0 bases at V and 7 bases at J, with 4 bases between the two ends.